This T cell receptor (beta chain) was documented in a study of immune cell composition in non-small cell lung cancer. Trimming removed 3 bases from V and 6 bases from J, with 14 bases in between. There are 15 residues in the CDR3. Germline V gene sequence: CDR1 SGHAT, CDR2 FQNNGV. Sequencing used immunoSEQ multiplex PCR; TCRdb keeps in-frame clones, though not all of them. This sample has about 3,100 clones, with 82% found just once. Whole-study findings and limits: Lung squamous cell carcinoma tumours had significantly higher top 10 clone scores and productive clonality than lung adenocarcinoma. Tumour TCR-beta clonality showed no significant link to smoking pack-years.

As to this clone: The antigen is unknown.

The source is a human donor with non-small cell lung cancer. The chain joins TRBV11-2 to TRBJ2-2; a possible D gene is TRBD1 (8 bases). The sequenced sample was lung tumor tissue. The CDR3 loop is CASSFTGGRAGELFF. CDR3 bases: TGTGCCAGCAGCTTTACAGGGGGGAGGGCCGGGGAGCTGTTTTTT.